The entry below gives a single TCR beta chain sequence along with its context. Its antigen is not known. TCRdb analysed the 5' RACE reads with MiXCR anew, one entry per CDR3 protein. The table has under 140,000 distinct CDR3 sequences, roughly 12% seen once. The data derive from a study of early T cells in non-severe SARS-CoV-2 infection. The study, taken as a whole, reports: VDJdb-based annotation leaned toward anti-spike CD8 responses and missed private and CD4 specificities.

CDR1 and CDR2 (germline): MDHEN, SYDVKM. The CDR3 loop spans 14 amino acids. Trimming took 5 bases from V and 2 from J, leaving 11 bases between them. This sequence was found in an adult who was a healthcare worker with PCR-confirmed SARS-CoV-2 infection or an uninfected control (not recorded which). Material: whole blood, obtained at baseline. The J gene is TRBJ2-3, the V gene TRBV28; D perhaps matches TRBD2 (6 bases). The CDR3 protein is CASSHPGDTDTQYF. Written as DNA, the CDR3 is TGTGCCAGCAGTCATCCGGGGGACACAGATACGCAGTATTTT.